Listed below are T cell receptor beta chains from one sample, sequenced in a study of CD8 T cells in ankylosing spondylitis. From the 5' RACE reads, TCRdb called clonotypes with MiXCR, one entry per CDR3 protein. The table has 750,000 to 850,000 distinct CDR3 sequences, about 11% seen once. Sequenced input: blood, either unsorted or a sorted T cell fraction (not recorded which). The receptors derive from a male donor with ankylosing spondylitis. Both conserved end residues are part of each CDR3.

j_gene	v_gene	CDR3aa
TRBJ1-1	TRBV9	CASTQGVGTEAFF
TRBJ1-2	TRBV7-2	CASSLQVSDYGYTF
TRBJ2-5	TRBV4-3	CASSQERGAETQYF
TRBJ2-1	TRBV5-1	CASSETSGVNNEQFF
TRBJ2-7	TRBV7-9	CASSLDLRGRIYEQYF
TRBJ2-2	TRBV5-1	CASSQKLSGNTGELFF
TRBJ2-7	TRBV27	CASSFGGRDSLLPEQYF
TRBJ1-2	TRBV4-2	CASSQDARSYGYTF
TRBJ2-3	TRBV9	CASSARLAGGDTQYF
TRBJ2-7	TRBV27	CASRDGPMLTYEQYF